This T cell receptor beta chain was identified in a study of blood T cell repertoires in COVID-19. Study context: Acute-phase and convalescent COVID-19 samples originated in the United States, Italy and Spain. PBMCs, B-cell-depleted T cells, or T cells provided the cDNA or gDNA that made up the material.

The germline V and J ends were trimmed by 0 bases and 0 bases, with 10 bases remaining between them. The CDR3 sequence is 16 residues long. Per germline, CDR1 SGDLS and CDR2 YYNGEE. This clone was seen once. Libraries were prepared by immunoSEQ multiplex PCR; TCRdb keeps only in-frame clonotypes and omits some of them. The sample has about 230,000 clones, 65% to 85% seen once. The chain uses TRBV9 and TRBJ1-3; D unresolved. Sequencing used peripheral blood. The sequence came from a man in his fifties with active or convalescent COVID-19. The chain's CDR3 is CASSVGETYSGNTIYF. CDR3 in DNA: TGTGCCAGCAGCGTAGGGGAGACATACTCTGGAAACACCATATATTTT.